The following is a TCR beta chain sequence with its context. Its binding antigen is unknown. No clone much larger than this one lies a single base away; base qualities are absent. Libraries were built with the immunoSEQ multiplex PCR assay. In the paper's pipeline: A statistical classification framework was developed to diagnose cytomegalovirus status using the catalog of TCR beta chain sequences. TCRdb provides this immuneACCESS table in a form limited to in-frame rearrangements. Some clones are lacking; in checked studies, under half of them reflect an unresolved V gene, and why the rest are absent is not known. Clonal size and the V and J genes are those of that table, whereas D and trimming came from the DNA. The sample has 100,000 to 150,000 clones on record, more than 95% of them singletons. Together, the top ten hold 1.7% of the sample. The data are from a study of cytomegalovirus exposure and HLA in healthy donors (dated by TCRdb to about 2017). With respect to the entire study: A later analysis indicated that the 130 or so validation repertoires were generated on the platform also employed for the approximately 700 repertoires of the first cohort. The study was designed to test whether signatures of past pathogen exposure could be identified by cataloging public T cell receptors. In addition to the first cohort of several hundred subjects, a separate validation cohort of 120 different subjects was used. High-throughput TCR immunosequencing, statistical association of individual TCRs with disease status, and machine learning were combined to predict cytomegalovirus infection status.

V is reduced by 4 bases and J by 2 bases, leaving a spacing of 18 bases between them. CDR1 and CDR2 are drawn from the germline V gene: KGHSY, FQNENV. There are 16 amino acids in the CDR3, from cysteine to phenylalanine inclusive. The entry retains the CDR3 DNA only, 48 bases that are in frame from base 1. Separate from the approximately 690-subject first cohort, the validation cohort of 120 subjects was the group to which the donors belonged. Study-wide conclusions, independent of this receptor: All 120 or so repertoires were used to score co-occurrence in the validation cohort in a later analysis, because that analysis had no HLA typing for the cohort. The classifier was reported to diagnose cytomegalovirus status with high specificity and sensitivity in both the original and validation cohorts. A later analysis found that TCRs clustered in the first cohort also tended to co-occur in the roughly 120 validation repertoires, with 94% of cluster scores above 0. Most TCR sequences were observed very rarely across donors, whereas some public TCRs were present in many individuals. It was suggested by the authors that the approach could potentially be generalized to other disease states and immunological phenotypes. A few of the identified cytomegalovirus-associated TCR beta chains were confirmed in vitro to be specific for cytomegalovirus antigens. A total of 150 or so TCR beta chains were listed by the study as associated with cytomegalovirus.

Here the chain combines TRBV16 and TRBJ2-7; the D segment could be TRBD2, given 6 matching bases. Sequencing used PBMCs. This clonotype originated in a man younger than 35 in good health and CMV-seronegative. The CDR3 region has the sequence CASSRRPGGGTYEQYF. The bases are TGTGCCAGCAGCCGTCGCCCGGGTGGGGGGACCTACGAGCAGTACTTC.